The 6 T cell receptor beta chains below come from one sample, sequenced in a study of T cells after yellow fever vaccination. One entry per CDR3 protein, called by TCRdb with MiXCR from the 5' RACE reads. Among fewer than 500,000 distinct CDR3 sequences listed, around a sixth were seen once. Sequences were derived from PBMCs, sampled before the yellow fever booster vaccination. Receptors were obtained from a man in his late teens or twenties who received the YFV17D yellow fever vaccine.

This clonotype was found a few times. The chain is built from TRBV4-2 and TRBJ2-7; D is ambiguous. V was pared by 0 bases and J by 2 bases, with 11 bases between. Germline V gene sequence: CDR1 LGHNA, CDR2 YNFKEQ. The CDR3 has 15 amino acids. This CDR3 is CASSQDPLEPYEQYF. CDR3 sequence (DNA): TGTGCCAGCAGCCAAGATCCGCTCGAGCCCTACGAGCAGTACTTC.

The chain couples TRBV4-1 to TRBJ2-7; 14 bases are shared with TRBD2. Per germline, CDR1 MGHRA and CDR2 YSYEKL. This CDR3 contains 17 residues. V shed 3 bases and J 3 bases; nucleotides not matched to a gene: 7. CDR3 nucleotides: TGCGCCAGCAGCCACGGCCTTGGGACTAGCGGGAGCTACGAGCAGTACTTC. Protein product: CASSHGLGTSGSYEQYF.

V usage is TRBV5-6 and J usage is TRBJ2-7, with TRBD1 matching over 9 bases. The junction had 9 bases not matched to a gene; V was cut back by 0 bases and J by 5 bases. In germline, CDR1 is SGHDT, CDR2 YYEEEE. This CDR3 has 16 residues. CDR3 nucleotides: TGTGCCAGCAGCTTGGCGGTGGGGACAGGGACCAACGAGCAGTACGTC. Translated: CASSLAVGTGTNEQYV.

This clonotype has at least ten counts. V gene TRBV6-4 combines with J gene TRBJ2-3; 8 nucleotides agree with TRBD1. After removal of 2 bases from V and 5 bases from J, the junction contained 3 bases not matched to a gene. Germline V gene sequence: CDR1 MRHNA, CDR2 SNTAGT. This CDR3 is built from 14 residues. The CDR3 DNA reads TGTGCCAGCAGTGACGGCACAGGGGGAGATACGCAGTATTTT. It specifies CASSDGTGGDTQYF.

This clonotype has a handful of counts. The J gene is TRBJ1-2, the V gene TRBV19; tentatively, D is TRBD1 (5 bases). This CDR3 spans 16 amino acids. The germline V gene has CDR1 LNHDA and CDR2 SQIVND (reference sequence). Trimming shortened V by 3 bases and J by 4 bases, and 18 bases separated the two germline ends. The DNA for the CDR3 is TGTGCCAGTAGTATTGATCCGGGACGGATAATCTATGGCTACACCTTC. It encodes CASSIDPGRIIYGYTF.

The J gene is TRBJ2-3, the V gene TRBV29-1; the D gene could be TRBD1 or TRBD2 (5 bases each). This CDR3 spans 15 amino acids. The ends were cut back, 4 bases at V and 7 bases at J, with 21 bases in the middle. Germline V lookup: CDR1 SQVTM, CDR2 ANQGSEA. The CDR3 DNA is TGCAGCGTTGGGGACCTCACGGCTGACGAGAATACGCAGTATTTT. Translating it yields CSVGDLTADENTQYF.